This is a list of T cell receptor beta chains from one sample in a study of T cells in tuberculosis. This table comes from immunoSEQ multiplex PCR, and its TCRdb copy is limited to in-frame clones, with some not included. In the table there are thousands of clones, 85% to 95% of which are singletons. Sequenced material: PBMCs. The receptors stem from an adult with tuberculosis. CDR3s include the opening cysteine and the closing phenylalanine or tryptophan. The order of the fields is clone size, J gene, D gene, V gene, CDR3 protein, CDR3 DNA. A D gene is named only where the DNA matches it firmly. Clone size, where shown, is once, few, many, or a class for clones that have expanded.

clone_size: .; j_call: TRBJ1-2; d_call: .; v_call: TRBV30; cdr3_aa: CAWSYKDSSYGYTF; cdr3_nt: TGTGCCTGGAGTTACAAAGACAGTTCCTATGGCTACACCTTC
clone_size: .; j_call: TRBJ1-5; d_call: .; v_call: TRBV6-5; cdr3_aa: CASSYSGQLNQPQHF; cdr3_nt: TGTGCCAGCAGTTACTCAGGACAGTTAAATCAGCCCCAGCATTTT
clone_size: once; j_call: TRBJ2-1; d_call: .; v_call: TRBV25-1; cdr3_aa: CASSEWTGSEQFF; cdr3_nt: TGTGCCAGCAGTGAATGGACGGGGAGTGAGCAGTTCTTC
clone_size: .; j_call: TRBJ1-4; d_call: TRBD1; v_call: TRBV4-1; cdr3_aa: CASSQAGTGEGKLFF; cdr3_nt: TGCGCCAGCAGCCAAGCCGGGACAGGGGAAGGAAAACTGTTTTTT
clone_size: .; j_call: TRBJ2-7; d_call: .; v_call: TRBV14; cdr3_aa: CASSQGGTFYEQYF; cdr3_nt: TGTGCCAGCAGCCAAGGCGGCACATTCTACGAGCAGTACTTC
clone_size: .; j_call: TRBJ1-4; d_call: TRBD1; v_call: TRBV5-6; cdr3_aa: CASSLGTGSNEKLFF; cdr3_nt: TGTGCCAGCAGCTTGGGGACAGGAAGTAATGAAAAACTGTTTTTT
clone_size: .; j_call: TRBJ1-2; d_call: .; v_call: TRBV10-3; cdr3_aa: CALRGDINYGYTF; cdr3_nt: TGTGCCCTTCGGGGGGATATTAACTATGGCTACACCTTC
clone_size: few; j_call: TRBJ1-1; d_call: .; v_call: TRBV7-9; cdr3_aa: CASTAGGPNTEAFF; cdr3_nt: TGTGCCAGCACCGCGGGGGGCCCCAACACTGAAGCTTTCTTT
clone_size: .; j_call: TRBJ2-5; d_call: .; v_call: TRBV6-1; cdr3_aa: CASSQTRETQYF; cdr3_nt: TGTGCCAGCAGCCAAACCAGAGAGACCCAGTACTTC
clone_size: .; j_call: TRBJ1-2; d_call: .; v_call: TRBV27; cdr3_aa: CASSLSGGSFYGYTF; cdr3_nt: TGTGCCAGCAGTTTATCGGGGGGGTCCTTCTATGGCTACACCTTC
clone_size: .; j_call: TRBJ1-5; d_call: .; v_call: TRBV28; cdr3_aa: CASSYEAGGQGQPQHF; cdr3_nt: TGTGCCAGCAGTTATGAAGCGGGGGGCCAGGGTCAGCCCCAGCATTTT
clone_size: .; j_call: TRBJ2-7; d_call: TRBD2; v_call: TRBV4-1; cdr3_aa: CASSQGVLAGVPTLVYEQYF; cdr3_nt: TGCGCCAGCAGCCAAGGTGTCCTAGCGGGGGTTCCCACCCTAGTCTACGAGCAGTACTTC
clone_size: .; j_call: TRBJ2-5; d_call: TRBD2; v_call: TRBV10-3; cdr3_aa: CAISESRLAGGRLETQYF; cdr3_nt: TGTGCCATCAGTGAGTCGAGGCTAGCGGGAGGGAGATTAGAGACCCAGTACTTC
clone_size: .; j_call: TRBJ2-3; d_call: .; v_call: TRBV11-2; cdr3_aa: CASSLWTTSTDTQYF; cdr3_nt: TGTGCCAGCAGCTTATGGACTACTAGCACAGATACGCAGTATTTT
clone_size: once; j_call: TRBJ2-2; d_call: TRBD2; v_call: TRBV4-1; cdr3_aa: CASSQGARTSGGRRELFF; cdr3_nt: TGCGCCAGCAGCCAGGGTGCCCGGACTAGCGGGGGCCGCCGGGAGCTGTTTTTT
clone_size: .; j_call: TRBJ2-5; d_call: .; v_call: TRBV2; cdr3_aa: CASSPGLVGRQETQYF; cdr3_nt: TGTGCCAGCAGTCCTGGGCTCGTGGGGAGGCAAGAGACCCAGTACTTC
clone_size: .; j_call: TRBJ1-4; d_call: .; v_call: TRBV4-1; cdr3_aa: CASSLGARVEKLFF; cdr3_nt: TGCGCCAGCAGTCTGGGGGCGAGGGTCGAAAAACTGTTTTTT
clone_size: .; j_call: TRBJ2-7; d_call: .; v_call: TRBV30; cdr3_aa: CAWSRVAHDEQYF; cdr3_nt: TGTGCCTGGAGCAGGGTGGCGCACGACGAGCAGTACTTC
clone_size: once; j_call: TRBJ2-2; d_call: .; v_call: TRBV7-9; cdr3_aa: CASSSARLANTGELFF; cdr3_nt: TGTGCCAGCAGCTCCGCCCGACTAGCGAACACCGGGGAGCTGTTTTTT
clone_size: once; j_call: TRBJ2-1; d_call: .; v_call: TRBV11-2; cdr3_aa: CASSLLGASGRNEQFF; cdr3_nt: TGTGCCAGCAGCCTCTTGGGGGCTAGCGGTCGCAATGAGCAGTTCTTC
clone_size: .; j_call: TRBJ1-1; d_call: TRBD1; v_call: TRBV7-2; cdr3_aa: CASSPRQGASTEAFF; cdr3_nt: TGTGCCAGCAGCCCTCGACAGGGGGCAAGCACTGAAGCTTTCTTT
clone_size: .; j_call: TRBJ2-7; d_call: .; v_call: TRBV7-9; cdr3_aa: CASTRGGSYEQYF; cdr3_nt: TGTGCCAGCACTAGAGGGGGCTCCTACGAGCAGTACTTC